The 24 T cell receptor beta chains given below trace back to one sample, sequenced in a study of blood T cell repertoires in COVID-19. Method: immunoSEQ multiplex PCR; TCRdb's copy keeps in-frame clones and lacks some. This table holds 50,000 to 80,000 clones, roughly 82% found once. Source material: peripheral blood. The receptor source for this set is a human donor in a cohort sampled during active COVID-19.

The rearrangement joins TRBV19 to TRBJ1-6; D ambiguous. The CDR3 contains 14 residues. Trimming left V 3 bases short and J 9 bases short, with 12 bases between. CDR1 and CDR2 (germline): LNHDA, SQIVND (reference sequence). The CDR3 reads CASSILEGGSPLHF. CDR3 bases: TGTGCCAGTAGTATTTTGGAGGGTGGTTCACCCCTCCACTTT.

The chain couples TRBV7-2 to TRBJ2-2; the D gene is possibly TRBD1 (6 bases). V lost 3 bases, J lost 7 bases, and 9 bases lay in between. This CDR3 comprises 13 residues. Per germline, CDR1 SGHTA and CDR2 FQGNSA. The CDR3 protein is CASSFQGHGELFF. For the CDR3, the DNA is TGTGCCAGCAGCTTCCAGGGGCACGGGGAGCTGTTTTTT.

This chain uses TRBV5-6 with TRBJ1-5; 7 bases align to TRBD1. Trimming cost V 4 bases and J 4 bases; bases outside gene matches: 8. The CDR3 length is 15 residues. Germline CDR1 reads SGHDT; CDR2 reads YYEEEE. The CDR3 loop reads CASSRQGFVNQPQHF. Written as DNA, the CDR3 is TGTGCCAGCAGCCGACAGGGCTTTGTGAATCAGCCCCAGCATTTT.

The CDR3 is CASSRNTGGQETQYF. The CDR3 DNA follows: TGTGCCAGCAGCAGGAATACAGGGGGCCAAGAGACCCAGTACTTC. V and J are TRBV5-5 and TRBJ2-5; TRBD1 matches at 8 bases. CDR1 and CDR2 from the germline V gene are SGHKS and YYEKEE (reference sequence). CDR3 length: 15 amino acids. V was clipped by 4 bases and J by 1 base; unmatched bases: 6.

This clone occurred a few times. The rearrangement joins TRBV24-1 to TRBJ2-1; D gene ambiguous. Trimming left V 8 bases short and J 5 bases short, with 6 bases between. The CDR3 extends over 11 amino acids. Looked up from germline, CDR1 is KGHDR and CDR2 is SFDVKD. CDR3 loop: CATKENNEQFF. The CDR3 bases are TGTGCCACCAAGGAGAACAATGAGCAGTTCTTC.

J is TRBJ1-5 and V is TRBV30; TRBD1 might be the D (6 bases). CDR1 and CDR2 (germline): GTSNPN, SVGIG (reference sequence). This CDR3 has 13 residues. The V and J ends lost 0 bases and 5 bases respectively, with 8 bases between them. The CDR3 bases are TGTGCCTGGAGTGTCGGGGGGCATCAGCCCCAGCATTTT. Its protein is CAWSVGGHQPQHF.

The chain has TRBV27 and TRBJ2-5; perhaps TRBD2 as D (5 bases). In germline, CDR1 is MNHEY, CDR2 SMNVEV (reference sequence). The CDR3 is made up of 14 amino acids. V was clipped by 5 bases and J by 9 bases, with 19 bases between them. The CDR3 here is CASSRTTGYSAQYF. CDR3 nucleotides: TGTGCCAGCAGTAGAACCACGGGGTACAGCGCCCAGTACTTC.

The chain combines TRBV7-3 with TRBJ2-3; TRBD1 matches at 7 bases. This CDR3 comprises 15 residues. V trimming: 5 bases; J trimming: 3 bases; junction bases outside the gene matches: 8. Germline V gene sequence: CDR1 SGHTA, CDR2 FQGTGA. The CDR3 sequence is CASSPLGGPTDTQYF. CDR3 DNA: TGTGCCAGCAGCCCCCTAGGGGGCCCAACAGATACGCAGTATTTT.

This chain joins TRBV10-1 and TRBJ2-7; 7 bases align to TRBD1. Germline lookup yields CDR1 WNHNN and CDR2 SYGVQD (reference sequence). The V and J ends lost 0 bases and 3 bases, in that order; junction bases with no gene match: 20. The CDR3 covers 20 residues. CDR3 DNA: TGCGCCAGCAGTGAGTCAACAGGTGTAAGGGGGCCCCATCCTTACTACGAGCAGTACTTC. This gives the protein CASSESTGVRGPHPYYEQYF.

This clone was seen just once. This sequence joins TRBV3-1 (or the pseudogene TRBV3-2) and TRBJ2-3; 11 bases map to TRBD2. The CDR3 sequence is 15 residues long. The V and J ends lost 2 bases and 5 bases, in that order; junction bases with no gene match: 3. In germline, CDR1 is LGHDT, CDR2 YNNKEL (reference sequence). In DNA form, the CDR3 reads TGTGCCAGCAGCCAATCTAGCGGGGGGCTAGATACGCAGTATTTT. This codes for CASSQSSGGLDTQYF.

The chain employs TRBV30 and TRBJ2-5; the D gene is possibly TRBD2 (6 bases). The CDR3 contains 14 residues. V was pared by 0 bases and J by 4 bases, with 12 bases between. Per the germline V gene, CDR1 is GTSNPN and CDR2 is SVGIG (reference sequence). The CDR3 coding sequence is TGTGCCTGGAGTGTACCGGGACTCACAGAGACCCAGTACTTC. Translating it yields CAWSVPGLTETQYF.

The rearrangement links TRBV2 to TRBJ1-5; TRBD1 is a possible D gene (6 bases). Per germline, CDR1 SNHLY and CDR2 FYNNEI. The CDR3 loop spans 18 amino acids. Trimming took off 6 bases at V and 4 bases at J, with 25 bases between the two ends. The CDR3 region has the DNA TGTGCCAGCAGCCACGGTGTGGGGGCGGTGAGGAATAATCAGCCCCAGCATTTT. As protein: CASSHGVGAVRNNQPQHF.

The gene calls are TRBV19 and TRBJ1-5; the D is unclear. With 6 bases removed from V and 1 base from J, the gap between germline ends came to 4 bases. In germline, CDR1 is LNHDA, CDR2 SQIVND (reference sequence). This CDR3 contains 12 residues. The CDR3 region is CASRRSNQPQHF. CDR3 nucleotides: TGTGCCAGTAGACGGAGCAATCAGCCCCAGCATTTT.

This chain uses TRBV24-1 with TRBJ1-6; D is unresolved. The CDR3 has 13 amino acids. In germline, CDR1 is KGHDR, CDR2 SFDVKD. Trimming removed 5 bases from V and 7 bases from J, with 8 bases in between. CDR3 sequence reads: CATSVGVNSPLHF. CDR3 bases: TGTGCCACCAGTGTAGGAGTGAATTCACCCCTCCACTTT.

The chain links TRBV7-9 to TRBJ1-2; maybe TRBD1 (5 bases). This CDR3 comprises 13 residues. Per the germline V gene, CDR1 is SEHNR and CDR2 is FQNEAQ (reference sequence). The V end lost 5 bases, the J end lost 7 bases, and 14 bases lay between the germline ends. DNA of the CDR3: TGTGCCAGCAGCCCCCCAGGACAACTTGGCTACACCTTC. Protein product: CASSPPGQLGYTF.

The chain links TRBV5-4 to TRBJ2-5, with TRBD2 identical over 8 bases. The germline V gene has CDR1 SGHNT and CDR2 YYREEE (reference sequence). The CDR3 extends over 15 amino acids. Trimming at V came to 0 bases and at J to 3 bases, leaving 4 bases not matched to a gene. CDR3 in amino acids: CASSLARGAEETQYF. The CDR3 DNA reads as TGTGCCAGCAGCTTGGCGCGGGGGGCCGAAGAGACCCAGTACTTC.

The rearrangement links TRBV7-9 to TRBJ2-1; TRBD2 aligns across 10 bases. Germline loops: CDR1 SEHNR, CDR2 FQNEAQ (reference sequence). V trimming: 5 bases; J trimming: 1 base; junction bases outside the gene matches: 2. This CDR3 is 15 amino acids long. The CDR3 spells CASSPLAGSYNEQFF. CDR3 in DNA: TGTGCCAGCAGCCCACTAGCGGGGTCCTACAATGAGCAGTTCTTC.

This sequence joins TRBV6-4 and TRBJ1-2, with 10 bases that match TRBD1. This CDR3 region has 18 residues. Looked up from germline, CDR1 is MRHNA and CDR2 is SNTAGT. With 6 bases clipped from V and 7 bases from J, the junction kept 20 bases outside the gene matches. As DNA, the CDR3 is TGTGCCAGCAGCGCGACCCCCGGGACAGGGGTCGCGGTGGGTGGCTACACCTTC. This sequence encodes CASSATPGTGVAVGGYTF.

The chain recombines TRBV24-1 with TRBJ2-3; TRBD1 might be the D (5 bases). The V gene lost 3 bases and the J gene lost 7 bases, with 7 bases spanning the gap. Germline V CDR1 and CDR2: KGHDR, SFDVKD. CDR3 length: 12 residues. CDR3 coding DNA: TGTGCCACCAGTGATCCAGGGCATACGCAGTATTTT. Its protein is CATSDPGHTQYF.

V usage is TRBV5-1 and J usage is TRBJ1-1, with D maybe TRBD1 (6 bases). The CDR3 loop spans 13 amino acids. CDR1 and CDR2 (germline): SGHRS, YFSETQ. The CDR3 region has the DNA TGCGCAGATGACAGGCGCATGAACACTGAAGCTTTCTTT. Translating gives CADDRRMNTEAFF.

This chain connects TRBV3-1 (or the pseudogene TRBV3-2) to TRBJ2-3; perhaps TRBD2 as D (6 bases). V gave up 0 bases and J gave up 2 bases, with 12 bases separating them. This CDR3 has 16 residues. Germline V gene data show CDR1 as LGHDT and CDR2 as YNNKEL (reference sequence). CDR3 residues: CASSQDAEGLTDTQYF. As DNA, the CDR3 is TGTGCCAGCAGCCAAGATGCGGAGGGGCTCACAGATACGCAGTATTTT.

The genes are TRBV10-2 and TRBJ2-7; 8 bases line up with TRBD1. Germline CDR1 is WSHSY and CDR2 is SAAADI. CDR3 length: 11 residues. V was pared by 9 bases and J by 4 bases, with 2 bases of the junction left unmatched. The CDR3 is CASRQGYEQYF. For the CDR3, the DNA is TGCGCCAGTCGACAGGGGTACGAGCAGTACTTC.

The chain carries TRBV9 and TRBJ2-3; tentatively, D is TRBD2 (6 bases). Germline V gives CDR1 SGDLS, CDR2 YYNGEE. This CDR3 region has 15 residues. Trimming cost V 0 bases and J 1 base, with 9 bases left between them. The CDR3 DNA reads as TGTGCCAGCAGCGTAGCTGAGCGGGGCACAGATACGCAGTATTTT. It translates to CASSVAERGTDTQYF.

This clone occurred a few times. The chain combines TRBV5-4 with TRBJ2-6; no firm D call. Germline V gene lookup returns CDR1 SGHNT and CDR2 YYREEE (reference sequence). This CDR3 has 16 residues. Trimming pared 7 bases from V and 0 bases from J, leaving 14 bases between. The CDR3 sequence: CASAKNLDSGANVLTF. The DNA of the CDR3 is TGTGCCAGCGCTAAAAACTTAGACTCTGGGGCCAACGTCCTGACTTTC.